The 13 T cell receptor beta chains given below trace back to one sample, sequenced in a study of blood T cell repertoires in COVID-19. TCRdb's copy holds only in-frame clones and misses some; the assay was immunoSEQ multiplex PCR. The sample records more than 250,000 clones, around nine tenths being singletons. Sequencing was carried out using PBMCs or T cells enriched from blood (not recorded which). The source is a woman in her 30s who had recovered from COVID-19.

The gene calls are TRBV6-5 and TRBJ1-2, with D maybe TRBD1 (6 bases). The CDR3 runs 14 residues. The V end was cut by 5 bases, the J end by 7 bases, with 17 bases between. Germline CDR1 and CDR2: MNHEY and SVGAGI. DNA for the CDR3: TGTGCCAGCAGTACAACCGTCCAGGGGTTTGGCTACACCTTC. Amino acid sequence: CASSTTVQGFGYTF.

The chain has TRBV29-1 and TRBJ1-3, with D possibly TRBD1 on 5 matching bases. Germline V gives CDR1 SQVTM, CDR2 ANQGSEA. Trimming removed 3 bases at V and 7 bases at J, with 10 bases between. This CDR3 has 12 residues. The CDR3 loop reads CSVDSGGNTIYF. CDR3 nucleotide sequence: TGCAGCGTTGACAGCGGGGGGAACACCATATATTTT.

The rearrangement links TRBV7-3 to TRBJ1-5, with 7 bases fitting TRBD1. J was trimmed by 5 bases and V by 5 bases; bases with no gene match: 15. The germline gives CDR1 SGHTA, CDR2 FQGTGA. The length of the CDR3 is 17 residues. CDR3 nucleotides: TGTGCCAGCAGCCCCCCCCCAGGGGGAGGAGTGGATCAGCCCCAGCATTTT. Its protein product is CASSPPPGGGVDQPQHF.

The V and J genes are TRBV4-1 and TRBJ1-2, with a possible D match to TRBD1 (5 bases). Per the germline V gene, CDR1 is MGHRA and CDR2 is YSYEKL. The CDR3 runs 17 residues. The V end lost 0 bases, the J end lost 4 bases, and 18 bases lay between the germline ends. The CDR3 region is CASSQDRADWGGYGYTF. CDR3 DNA sequence: TGCGCCAGCAGCCAAGACAGGGCCGATTGGGGGGGCTATGGCTACACCTTC.

This clone is a singleton in its sample. The chain carries TRBV25-1 and TRBJ1-2, with D possibly matching TRBD1 (6 bases). CDR3 size: 15 residues. Between the trimmed V and J ends, which lost 5 bases and 4 bases, there was a span of 17 bases. Germline V gives CDR1 MGHDK, CDR2 SYGVNS. CDR3: CASSNSGGPGYGYTF. The CDR3 nucleotides are TGTGCCAGCAGTAACTCCGGGGGGCCGGGCTATGGCTACACCTTC.

V usage is TRBV30 and J usage is TRBJ1-1; 7 bases fit TRBD1. Germline V gene lookup returns CDR1 GTSNPN and CDR2 SVGIG (reference sequence). The CDR3 totals 15 residues. The ends lost 5 bases at V and 5 bases at J; junction bases unmatched: 14. CDR3 nucleotide sequence: TGTGCCTGGGCCAGAAGACAGGGTCTCGGGACTGAAGCTTTCTTT. It specifies CAWARRQGLGTEAFF.

The rearrangement links TRBV6-1 to TRBJ1-2; possible D gene TRBD1, 6 bases. This CDR3 region has 16 residues. CDR1 and CDR2 (germline): MNHNS, SASEGT. V lost 0 bases and J 4 bases, leaving 15 bases between the germline ends. CDR3 coding DNA: TGTGCCAGCAGTGAAGCGCGGGGGCGCACGGGCTATGGCTACACCTTC. Protein: CASSEARGRTGYGYTF.

This chain uses TRBV30 with TRBJ1-2, with a possible D match to TRBD1 (6 bases). V gave up 0 bases and J gave up 4 bases, with 9 bases separating them. The CDR3 covers 13 residues. Germline CDR1 and CDR2: GTSNPN and SVGIG (reference sequence). As DNA, the CDR3 is TGTGCCTGGAGTGTACAGGGAAGCTATGGCTACACCTTC. Amino acids: CAWSVQGSYGYTF.

The V and J genes are TRBV24-1 and TRBJ2-5; tentatively, D is TRBD2 (7 bases). The CDR3 has 16 amino acids. Trimming removed 4 bases at V and 5 bases at J, with 19 bases between. Germline V gene sequence: CDR1 KGHDR, CDR2 SFDVKD. The CDR3 is CATSEPAQGGSETQYF. The CDR3 DNA reads TGTGCCACCAGTGAGCCAGCACAGGGAGGGTCGGAGACCCAGTACTTC.

The chain links TRBV30 to TRBJ1-1; 7 bases fit TRBD1. V was pared by 6 bases and J by 1 base, with 5 bases of the junction left unmatched. This CDR3 has 13 amino acids. Germline-derived CDR1 and CDR2 are GTSNPN and SVGIG (reference sequence). This chain's CDR3 is CACTDRSNTEAFF. CDR3 DNA sequence: TGTGCCTGTACGGACAGGTCGAACACTGAAGCTTTCTTT.

The rearrangement links TRBV5-1 to TRBJ1-2; possibly TRBD1 for D (5 bases). The CDR3 contains 16 residues. V lost 4 bases to trimming and J lost 0 bases, with 16 bases between them. From germline, CDR1 is SGHRS and CDR2 YFSETQ. CDR3 bases: TGCGCCAGCAGCCCTGGGGCAGAGTTAGCTAACTATGGCTACACCTTC. It yields the protein CASSPGAELANYGYTF.

The V gene is TRBV7-3, the J gene TRBJ2-3; a weak D match, TRBD1 (5 bases). CDR3 length: 18 residues. CDR1 and CDR2 from the germline V gene are SGHTA and FQGTGA. Trimming took off 5 bases at V and 2 bases at J, with 23 bases between the two ends. The CDR3 DNA follows: TGTGCCAGCAGCCAAGGTCCCAGACAGTCAATATCCACAGATACGCAGTATTTT. It codes for CASSQGPRQSISTDTQYF.

The V gene is TRBV19, the J gene TRBJ1-5; D possibly corresponds to TRBD1 (6 bases). CDR1 is LNHDA and CDR2 is SQIVND in the germline V gene (reference sequence). The V gene lost 4 bases and the J gene lost 4 bases, with 14 bases spanning the gap. The length of the CDR3 is 15 residues. CDR3 protein: CASSTFWGQNQPQHF. CDR3 sequence (DNA): TGTGCCAGTAGTACTTTCTGGGGGCAGAATCAGCCCCAGCATTTT.